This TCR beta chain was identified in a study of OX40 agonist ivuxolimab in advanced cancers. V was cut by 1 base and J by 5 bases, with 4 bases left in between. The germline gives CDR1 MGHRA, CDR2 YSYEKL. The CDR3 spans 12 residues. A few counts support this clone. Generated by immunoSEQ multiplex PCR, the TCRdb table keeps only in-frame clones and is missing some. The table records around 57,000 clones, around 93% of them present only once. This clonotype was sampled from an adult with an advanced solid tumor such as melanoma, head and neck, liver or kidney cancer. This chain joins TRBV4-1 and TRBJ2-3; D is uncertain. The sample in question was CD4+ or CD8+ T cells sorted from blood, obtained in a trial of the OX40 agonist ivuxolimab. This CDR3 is CASSQGQDTQYF. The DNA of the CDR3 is TGCGCCAGCAGCCAAGGCCAAGATACGCAGTATTTT.